This TCR beta chain was identified during a study of T-cell memory formation after mild COVID-19. Notes on the study in general: Among clones contracting day 15 to 85, CD4/CD8 was balanced, whereas later expanders leaned CD4+.

As for this clonotype: Its antigen remains unknown.

Researchers used 5'RACE with constant-segment primers to make TCR alpha and TCR beta cDNA libraries that carry sample barcodes and UMIs. TCRdb reprocessed the 5' RACE reads via MiXCR and lists one record per CDR3 protein. In the table there are 550,000 to 700,000 distinct CDR3 sequences, 15% to 20% of which are singletons. Source material: PBMCs or a T cell subset sorted from them (not recorded which). This TCR came from an adult woman who had mild COVID-19 (a few samples of this study predate the infection). Cell type and time point are not known.

The DNA for the CDR3 is TGTGCCAGCAGCCCGACAGGGGGGAGAGGAGAGACCCAGTACTTC. This gives the protein CASSPTGGRGETQYF. The chain links TRBV6-1 to TRBJ2-5, with TRBD1 identical over 9 bases. The CDR3 contains 15 residues. V lost 6 bases and J lost 4; bases outside the gene matches: 9. Looked up from germline, CDR1 is MNHNS and CDR2 is SASEGT.